This T cell receptor (beta chain) was profiled in a study of T cell changes during pregnancy in multiple sclerosis. Only in-frame clones appear in the TCRdb table, and some are missing; sequencing was by immunoSEQ multiplex PCR. The sample holds about 43,000 clones, about nine tenths seen once. This receptor was obtained from a female donor in good health, enrolled as a control in a pregnancy study. The sequences come from peripheral blood, collected in the second trimester of pregnancy.

CDR3 sequence: CAWISVTGELFF. Here the CDR3 DNA reads TGTGCCTGGATATCGGTTACCGGGGAGCTGTTTTTT. This chain connects TRBV30 to TRBJ2-2; D gene ambiguous. The CDR3 extends over 12 amino acids. Trimming took off 4 bases at V and 5 bases at J, with 8 bases between the two ends. Germline V lookup: CDR1 GTSNPN, CDR2 SVGIG (reference sequence).